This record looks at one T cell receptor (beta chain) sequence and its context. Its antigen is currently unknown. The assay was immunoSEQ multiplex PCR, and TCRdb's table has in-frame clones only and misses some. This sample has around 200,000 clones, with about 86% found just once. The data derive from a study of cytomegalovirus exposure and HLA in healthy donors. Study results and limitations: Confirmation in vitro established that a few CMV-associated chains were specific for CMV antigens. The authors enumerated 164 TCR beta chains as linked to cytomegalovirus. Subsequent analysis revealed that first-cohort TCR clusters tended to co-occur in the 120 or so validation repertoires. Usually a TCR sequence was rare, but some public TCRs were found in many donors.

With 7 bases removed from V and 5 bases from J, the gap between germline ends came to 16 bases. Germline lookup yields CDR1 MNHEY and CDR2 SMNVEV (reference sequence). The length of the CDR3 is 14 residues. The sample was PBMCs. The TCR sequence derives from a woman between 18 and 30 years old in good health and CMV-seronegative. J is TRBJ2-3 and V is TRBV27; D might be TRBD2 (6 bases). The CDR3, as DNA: TGTGCCAGCACCGGCGGGGACTCTGGAGATACGCAGTATTTT. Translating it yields CASTGGDSGDTQYF.